The source of this T cell receptor (beta chain) is a study of blood T cell repertoires in COVID-19. Overall study: The cDNA or gDNA used as material had been derived from T cells, B-cell-depleted T cells, or PBMCs.

The CDR3 is made up of 13 amino acids. Looked up from germline, CDR1 is SNHLY and CDR2 is FYNNEI. The V end was cut by 3 bases, the J end by 4 bases, with 7 bases between. The data were produced by immunoSEQ multiplex PCR, yet TCRdb's version contains in-frame clones alone and is incomplete. The sample carries 130,000 or so clones, approximately 80% recorded once. Sequenced input: peripheral blood. The sequence was obtained from a woman aged 55-75 years with acute or convalescent COVID-19. The chain joins TRBV2 to TRBJ1-5; D unclear. The DNA of the CDR3 is TGTGCCAGCAGTGACCAGTTTAATCAGCCCCAGCATTTT. Translated, it gives CASSDQFNQPQHF. The variable domain in full, with the rest retrieved from reference TRBV2 and TRBJ1-5, is EPEVTQTPSHQVTQMGQEVILRCVPISNHLYFYWYRQILGQKVEFLVSFYNNEISEKSEIFDDQFSVERPDGSNFTLKIRSTKLEDSAMYFCASSDQFNQPQHFGDGTRLSIL.